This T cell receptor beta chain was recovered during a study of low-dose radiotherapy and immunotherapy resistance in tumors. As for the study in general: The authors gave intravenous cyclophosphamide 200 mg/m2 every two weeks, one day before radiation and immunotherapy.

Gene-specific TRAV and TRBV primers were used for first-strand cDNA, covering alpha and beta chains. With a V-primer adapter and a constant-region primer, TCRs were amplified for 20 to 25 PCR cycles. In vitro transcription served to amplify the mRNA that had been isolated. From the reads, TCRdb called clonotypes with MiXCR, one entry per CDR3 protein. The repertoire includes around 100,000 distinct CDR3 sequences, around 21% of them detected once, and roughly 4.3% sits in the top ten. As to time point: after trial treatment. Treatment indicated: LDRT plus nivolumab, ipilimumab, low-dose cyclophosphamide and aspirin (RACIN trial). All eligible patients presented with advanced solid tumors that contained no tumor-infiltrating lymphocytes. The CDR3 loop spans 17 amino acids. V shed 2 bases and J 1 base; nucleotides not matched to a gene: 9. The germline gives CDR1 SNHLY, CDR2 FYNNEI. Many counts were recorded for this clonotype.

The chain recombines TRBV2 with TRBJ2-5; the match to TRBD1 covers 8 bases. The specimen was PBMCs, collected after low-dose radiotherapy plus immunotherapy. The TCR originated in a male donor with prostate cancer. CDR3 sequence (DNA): TGTGCCAGCAGTGAAAGGTCGGGGACAGGCATCCAAGAGACCCAGTACTTC. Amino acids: CASSERSGTGIQETQYF.